The 10 T cell receptor beta chains reported below all come from one sample, sequenced in a study of shared clonotypes between healthy human individuals. Some clones are missing from TCRdb's copy, which holds only in-frame ones; the method was immunoSEQ multiplex PCR. The sample yields 2.3 million or so clones, over 85% seen once. The sequenced sample was naive CD4+ T cells from PBMCs. Sample subset: CD45RA+ positively selected. Receptors originate from a man younger than 35 in good health. Some clones in this sample may be carry-over from other donors' samples.

The chain is built from TRBV15 and TRBJ2-2; no clear D. The CDR3 covers 12 residues. The V and J ends lost 4 bases and 5 bases respectively, with 5 bases between them. In germline, CDR1 is LNHNV, CDR2 YYDKDF (reference sequence). CDR3 in amino acids: CATSKDTGELFF. The DNA of the CDR3 is TGTGCCACCAGCAAAGATACCGGGGAGCTGTTTTTT.

This CDR3 is CASSQDLTQSYEQYF. CDR3 DNA: TGCGCCAGCAGCCAAGATCTTACCCAATCCTACGAGCAGTACTTC. The chain couples TRBV4-1 to TRBJ2-7; no reliable D call. Trimming left V 0 bases short and J 1 base short, with 10 bases between. The CDR3 loop spans 15 amino acids. Germline lookup yields CDR1 MGHRA and CDR2 YSYEKL.

The chain couples TRBV11-3 to TRBJ1-3; 9 bases align to TRBD1. The CDR3 extends over 17 amino acids. Looked up from germline, CDR1 is SGHNT and CDR2 is YENEEA. V was pared by 0 bases and J by 6 bases, with 9 bases of the junction left unmatched. CDR3 nucleotide sequence: TGTGCCAGCAGCTTAGACAACAGGGGGCAGGGTGTAAACACCATATATTTT. Residues: CASSLDNRGQGVNTIYF.

V usage is TRBV2 and J usage is TRBJ2-7; D ambiguous. This CDR3 contains 15 residues. Trimming took off 8 bases at V and 3 bases at J, with 20 bases between the two ends. Germline loops: CDR1 SNHLY, CDR2 FYNNEI. The CDR3 protein is CASRGEGRNGYEQYF. The CDR3, as DNA: TGTGCCAGCCGAGGCGAAGGGCGGAACGGCTACGAGCAGTACTTC.

The chain combines TRBV2 with TRBJ2-7, with D tentatively TRBD1 (6 bases). Germline CDR1 is SNHLY and CDR2 is FYNNEI. The CDR3 extends over 13 amino acids. Trimming left V 7 bases short and J 3 bases short, with 13 bases between. The CDR3 region is CASTLVQGYEQYF. The CDR3 nucleotides are TGTGCCAGCACCCTAGTACAGGGCTACGAGCAGTACTTC.

This chain joins TRBV6-1 and TRBJ2-3; TRBD2 might be the D (5 bases). This CDR3 is built from 14 residues. V was pared by 4 bases and J by 2 bases, with 10 bases between. The germline CDR1 and CDR2 sequences are MNHNS and SASEGT. The chain's CDR3 is CASSVGANTDTQYF. The CDR3 nucleotides are TGTGCCAGCAGTGTGGGAGCGAACACAGATACGCAGTATTTT.

This sequence joins TRBV7-9 and TRBJ2-3; TRBD1 aligns across 11 bases. V shed 10 bases, J shed 4 bases, and the junction held 10 bases outside the gene matches. Germline CDR1 is SEHNR and CDR2 is FQNEAQ (reference sequence). This CDR3 has 15 residues. CDR3 amino acids: CATLLPGQGADTQYF. The DNA of the CDR3 is TGTGCCACCTTACTCCCGGGACAGGGGGCAGATACGCAGTATTTT.

The chain combines TRBV5-8 with TRBJ2-5; TRBD1 is a possible D gene (5 bases). CDR3 length equals 14 residues. Trimming removed 3 bases at V and 1 base at J, with 10 bases between. Germline V lookup: CDR1 SGHTS, CDR2 YDEGEE. CDR3 sequence (DNA): TGTGCCAGCAGCTGGCAGGGATCCCAAGAGACCCAGTACTTC. As protein: CASSWQGSQETQYF.

J is TRBJ2-1 and V is TRBV5-6; 10 bases are a match to TRBD1. Per the germline V gene, CDR1 is SGHDT and CDR2 is YYEEEE. CDR3 size: 15 residues. Losses at the gene ends were 5 bases for V and 7 bases for J; bases not matched to a gene: 9. The CDR3 region has the DNA TGTGCCAGCAGAAAACCGGGACAGGGGTTTAATGAGCAGTTCTTC. It is translated as CASRKPGQGFNEQFF. Filled out from reference TRBV5-6 and TRBJ2-1, the complete variable domain reads DAGVTQSPTHLIKTRGQQVTLRCSPKSGHDTVSWYQQALGQGPQFIFQYYEEEERQRGNFPDRFSGHQFPNYSSELNVNALLLGDSALYLCASRKPGQGFNEQFFGPGTRLTVL.

The chain carries TRBV6-6 and TRBJ1-2; tentative D call: TRBD1 (5 bases). The CDR3 is made up of 12 amino acids. The V end was cut by 6 bases, the J end by 5 bases, with 10 bases between. CDR1 is MNHNY, CDR2 SVGAGI, per germline (reference sequence). Here the CDR3 reads CASRGTQYGYTF. CDR3 nucleotides: TGTGCCAGCAGAGGGACTCAATATGGCTACACCTTC.